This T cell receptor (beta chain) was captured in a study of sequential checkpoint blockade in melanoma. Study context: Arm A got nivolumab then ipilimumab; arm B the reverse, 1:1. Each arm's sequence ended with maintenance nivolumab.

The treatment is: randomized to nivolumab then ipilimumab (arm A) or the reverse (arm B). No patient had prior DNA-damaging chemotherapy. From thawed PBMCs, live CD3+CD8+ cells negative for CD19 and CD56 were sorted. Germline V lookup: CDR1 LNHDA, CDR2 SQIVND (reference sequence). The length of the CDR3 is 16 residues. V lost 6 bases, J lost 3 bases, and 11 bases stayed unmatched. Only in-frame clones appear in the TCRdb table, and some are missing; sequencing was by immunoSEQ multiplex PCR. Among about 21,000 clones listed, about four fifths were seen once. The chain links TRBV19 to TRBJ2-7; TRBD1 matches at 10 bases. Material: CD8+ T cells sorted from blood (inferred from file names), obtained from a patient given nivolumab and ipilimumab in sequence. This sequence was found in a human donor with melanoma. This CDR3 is CASSGPGQGIYYEQYF. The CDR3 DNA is TGTGCCAGTAGCGGTCCGGGACAGGGGATATACTACGAGCAGTACTTC.